This T cell receptor (beta chain) was sequenced for a study of OX40 agonist ivuxolimab in advanced cancers. Repertoires were generated with immunoSEQ multiplex PCR, while TCRdb's copy carries only in-frame clones and drops some. The profile shows tens of thousands of clones, roughly 73% of them singletons. Losses at the gene ends were 0 bases for V and 2 bases for J; bases not matched to a gene: 10. The CDR3 loop spans 17 amino acids. Germline CDR1 and CDR2: SGDLS and YYNGEE. The sequence was collected from an adult with an advanced solid tumor such as melanoma, head and neck, liver or kidney cancer. The chain couples TRBV9 to TRBJ2-5, with TRBD1 matching 7 bases. Specimen: CD4+ or CD8+ T cells sorted from blood, collected in a trial of the OX40 agonist ivuxolimab. The CDR3 coding sequence is TGTGCCAGCAGCGTAGATGGGTGGGGCAGGGGGCAAGAGACCCAGTACTTC. Protein product: CASSVDGWGRGQETQYF.